The TCR beta chain described here comes from a study of cytomegalovirus exposure and HLA in healthy donors. Overall study findings and caveats: Sequencing had likely introduced a cluster of highly shared sequence variants as an artifact. Highest at DRB1 and lowest at HLA-C, TCR association rates differed among HLA loci in a later analysis. Later findings reportedly placed an Asian-associated ancestry cluster below the approximately 700-donor mean for N-insertions. Among the most significant clusters, several appeared linked to common viral pathogens in a later analysis.

This CDR3 spans 13 amino acids. The germline V gene encodes CDR1 SGHTA and CDR2 FQGNSA. Deletions cut 5 bases from V and 10 bases from J, with 12 bases between. Details on this clone: Its antigen is still unknown.

PCR involved 60 Vbeta and 13 Jbeta primers. The repertoire was sequenced with immunoSEQ multiplex PCR; TCRdb's copy has only in-frame clones and lacks some. Of under 130,000 clones listed, just under 75% were seen once; the top ten hold about 2.6%. The chain combines TRBV7-2 with TRBJ1-6, with D possibly being TRBD1 (6 bases). The source of this sequence is a man between 50 and 59 years old in good health and CMV-seropositive. Material for sequencing was PBMCs. The CDR3 protein is CASSPGTQSPLHF. The CDR3 coding sequence is TGTGCCAGCAGCCCTGGGACACAGTCACCCCTCCACTTT.